This TCR beta chain was profiled in a study of low-dose radiotherapy and immunotherapy resistance in tumors. Time point in this sample: before trial treatment. V was clipped by 4 bases and J by 5 bases, with 15 bases between them. The germline V gene has CDR1 SQVTM and CDR2 ANQGSEA. CDR3 length: 13 residues. TRAV- and TRBV-specific primers, spanning alpha and beta chains, primed first-strand cDNA. With a V-primer adapter and a constant-region primer, TCRs were amplified for approximately 19 PCR cycles. TCRdb re-called the reads with MiXCR, one entry per CDR3 protein. The table includes some 85,000 distinct CDR3 sequences, about 20% detected once. This clonotype was picked up many times.

The chain joins TRBV29-1 to TRBJ2-7; D may be TRBD2 (6 bases). This TCR was recovered from a male donor with prostate cancer. The sequencing here drew on PBMCs, taken before treatment. DNA of the CDR3: TGCAGCGTTGGTGGCCGGAGGGTAAACGAGCAGTACTTC. It encodes CSVGGRRVNEQYF.